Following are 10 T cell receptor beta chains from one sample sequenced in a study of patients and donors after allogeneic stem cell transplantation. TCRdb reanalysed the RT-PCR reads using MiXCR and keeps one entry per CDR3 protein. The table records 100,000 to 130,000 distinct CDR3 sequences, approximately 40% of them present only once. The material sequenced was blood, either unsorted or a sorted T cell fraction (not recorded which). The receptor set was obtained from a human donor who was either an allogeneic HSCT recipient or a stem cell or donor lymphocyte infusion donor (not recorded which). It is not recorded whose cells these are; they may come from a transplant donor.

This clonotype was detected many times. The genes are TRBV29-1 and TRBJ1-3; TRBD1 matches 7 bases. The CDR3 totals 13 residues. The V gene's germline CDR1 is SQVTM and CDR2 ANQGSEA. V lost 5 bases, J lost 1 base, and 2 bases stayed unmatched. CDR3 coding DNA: TGCAGCGTTAAACAGGGGTCTGGAAACACCATATATTTT. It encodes CSVKQGSGNTIYF.

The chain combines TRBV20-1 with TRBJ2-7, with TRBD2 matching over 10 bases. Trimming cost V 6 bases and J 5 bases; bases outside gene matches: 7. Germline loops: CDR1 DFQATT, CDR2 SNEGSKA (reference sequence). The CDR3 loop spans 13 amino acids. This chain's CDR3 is CSAQREGRNEQYF. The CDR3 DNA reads TGCAGTGCCCAGCGGGAGGGCCGCAACGAGCAGTACTTC.

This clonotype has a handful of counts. CDR3 loop: CSATTDTQYF. CDR3 nucleotide sequence: TGCAGTGCCACCACAGATACGCAGTATTTT. This sequence joins TRBV20-1 and TRBJ2-3, with D unresolved. V lost 6 bases and J 2 bases, leaving 3 bases between the germline ends. CDR1 and CDR2 from the germline V gene are DFQATT and SNEGSKA (reference sequence). CDR3 size: 10 residues.

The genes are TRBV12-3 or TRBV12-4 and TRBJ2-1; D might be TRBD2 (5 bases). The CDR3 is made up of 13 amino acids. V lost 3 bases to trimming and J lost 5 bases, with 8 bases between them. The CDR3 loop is CASSLVAHNEQFF. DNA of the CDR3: TGTGCCAGCAGTTTGGTAGCGCACAATGAGCAGTTCTTC.

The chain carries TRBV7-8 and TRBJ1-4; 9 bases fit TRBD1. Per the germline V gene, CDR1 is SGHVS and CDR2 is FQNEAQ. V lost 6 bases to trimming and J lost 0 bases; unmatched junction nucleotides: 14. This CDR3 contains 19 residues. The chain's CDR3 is CASRRFPGQGSSTNEKLFF. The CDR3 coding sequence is TGTGCCAGCAGGCGCTTCCCGGGACAGGGTTCTTCAACTAATGAAAAACTGTTTTTT. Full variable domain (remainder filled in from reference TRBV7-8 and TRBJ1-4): GAGVSQSPRYKVAKRGQDVALRCDPISGHVSLFWYQQALGQGPEFLTYFQNEAQLDKSGLPSDRFFAERPEGSVSTLKIQRTQQEDSAVYLCASRRFPGQGSSTNEKLFFGSGTQLSVL.

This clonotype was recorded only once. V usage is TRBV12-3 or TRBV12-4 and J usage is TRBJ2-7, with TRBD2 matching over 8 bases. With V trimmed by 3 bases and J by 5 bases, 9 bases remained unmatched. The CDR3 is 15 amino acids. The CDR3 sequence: CASSFRREGYHEQYF. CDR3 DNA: TGTGCCAGCAGTTTTCGACGGGAGGGCTACCACGAGCAGTACTTC.

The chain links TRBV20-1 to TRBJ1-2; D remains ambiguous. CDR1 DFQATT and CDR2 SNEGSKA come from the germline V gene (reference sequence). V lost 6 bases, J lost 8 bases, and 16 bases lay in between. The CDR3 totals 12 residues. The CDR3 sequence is CSAETPSGGYTF. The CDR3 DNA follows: TGCAGTGCGGAGACACCAAGCGGGGGCTACACCTTC.

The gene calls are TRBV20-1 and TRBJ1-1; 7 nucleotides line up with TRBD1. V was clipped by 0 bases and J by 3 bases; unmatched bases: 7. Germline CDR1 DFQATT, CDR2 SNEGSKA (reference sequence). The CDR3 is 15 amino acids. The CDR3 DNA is TGCAGTGCTAGAGACGGGGCCCAGGGGGACACTGAAGCTTTCTTT. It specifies CSARDGAQGDTEAFF.

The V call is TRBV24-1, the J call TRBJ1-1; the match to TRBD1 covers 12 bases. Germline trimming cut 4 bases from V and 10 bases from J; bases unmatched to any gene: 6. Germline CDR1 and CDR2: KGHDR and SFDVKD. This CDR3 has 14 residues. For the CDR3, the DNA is TGTGCCACCAGTGACCGGGACAGGGGGCGTGGAGCTTTCTTT. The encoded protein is CATSDRDRGRGAFF.

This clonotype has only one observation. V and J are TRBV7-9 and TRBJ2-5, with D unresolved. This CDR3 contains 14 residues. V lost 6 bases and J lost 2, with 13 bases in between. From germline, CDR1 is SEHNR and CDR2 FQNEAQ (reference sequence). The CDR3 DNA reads TGTGCCAGCAGTCCCGGGTCCGCACAAGAGACCCAGTACTTC. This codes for CASSPGSAQETQYF.